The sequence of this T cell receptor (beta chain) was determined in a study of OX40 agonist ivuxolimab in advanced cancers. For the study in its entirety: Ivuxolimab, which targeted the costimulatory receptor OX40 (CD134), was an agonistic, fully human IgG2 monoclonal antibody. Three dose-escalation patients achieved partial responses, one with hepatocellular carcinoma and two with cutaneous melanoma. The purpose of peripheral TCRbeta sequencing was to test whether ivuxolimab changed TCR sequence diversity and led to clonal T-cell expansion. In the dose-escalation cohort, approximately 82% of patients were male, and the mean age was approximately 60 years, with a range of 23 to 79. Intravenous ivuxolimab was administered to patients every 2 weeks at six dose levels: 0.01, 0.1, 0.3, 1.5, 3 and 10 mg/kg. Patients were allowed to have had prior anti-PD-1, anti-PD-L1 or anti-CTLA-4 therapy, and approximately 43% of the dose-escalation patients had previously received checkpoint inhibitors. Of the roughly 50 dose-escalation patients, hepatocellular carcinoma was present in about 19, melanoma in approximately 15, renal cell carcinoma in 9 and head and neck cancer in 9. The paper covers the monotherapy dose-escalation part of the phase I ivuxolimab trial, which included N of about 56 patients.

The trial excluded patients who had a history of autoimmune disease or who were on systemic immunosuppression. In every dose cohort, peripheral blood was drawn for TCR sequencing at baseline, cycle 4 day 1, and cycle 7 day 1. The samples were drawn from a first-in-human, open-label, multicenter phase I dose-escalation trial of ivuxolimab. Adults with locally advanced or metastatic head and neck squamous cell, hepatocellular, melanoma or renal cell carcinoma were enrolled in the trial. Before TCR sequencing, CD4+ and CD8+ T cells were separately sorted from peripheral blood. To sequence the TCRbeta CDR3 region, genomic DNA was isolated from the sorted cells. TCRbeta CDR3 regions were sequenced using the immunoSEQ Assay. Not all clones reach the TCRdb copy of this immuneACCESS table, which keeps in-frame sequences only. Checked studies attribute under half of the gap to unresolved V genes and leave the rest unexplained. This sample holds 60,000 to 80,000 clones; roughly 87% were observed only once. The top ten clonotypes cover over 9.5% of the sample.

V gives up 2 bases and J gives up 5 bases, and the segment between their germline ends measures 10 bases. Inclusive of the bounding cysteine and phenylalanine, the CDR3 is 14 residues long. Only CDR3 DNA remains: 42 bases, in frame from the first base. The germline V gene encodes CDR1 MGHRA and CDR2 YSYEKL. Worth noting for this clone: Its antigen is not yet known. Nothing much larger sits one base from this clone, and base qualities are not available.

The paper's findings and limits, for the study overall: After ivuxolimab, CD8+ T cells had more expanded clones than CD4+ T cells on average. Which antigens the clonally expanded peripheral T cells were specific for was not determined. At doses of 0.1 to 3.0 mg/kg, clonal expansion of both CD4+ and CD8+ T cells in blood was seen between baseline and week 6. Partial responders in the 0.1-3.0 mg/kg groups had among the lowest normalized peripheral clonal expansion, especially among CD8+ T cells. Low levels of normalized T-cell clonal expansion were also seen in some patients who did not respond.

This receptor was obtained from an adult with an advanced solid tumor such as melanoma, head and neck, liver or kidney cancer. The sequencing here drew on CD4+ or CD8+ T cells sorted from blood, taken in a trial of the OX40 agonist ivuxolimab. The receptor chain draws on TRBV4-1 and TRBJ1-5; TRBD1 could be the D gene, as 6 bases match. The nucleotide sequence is TGCGCCAGCAGCCAACCGACAGGATATCAGCCCCAGCATTTT. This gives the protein CASSQPTGYQPQHF.